The 26 T cell receptor beta chains listed next were all sequenced from one sample in a study of T cell responses to AZD1222 COVID-19 vaccine. Method: immunoSEQ multiplex PCR; TCRdb's copy keeps in-frame clones and lacks some. Counted here are about 150,000 clones, approximately 90% occurring once; the ten biggest clones make up 1.5% to 2%. This specimen consisted of peripheral blood, obtained on day 0 of AZD1222 vaccination. The source of these receptors is an adult in good health.

This sequence joins TRBV2 and TRBJ2-7, with 11 bases that match TRBD1. This CDR3 comprises 17 residues. V lost 6 bases and J lost 2; bases outside the gene matches: 12. Germline CDR1 reads SNHLY; CDR2 reads FYNNEI. The CDR3 region is CASRRGTGGYNTYEQYF. The CDR3 DNA follows: TGTGCCAGCAGGCGCGGGACAGGGGGTTATAATACCTACGAGCAGTACTTC.

This clone was observed a few times. The gene calls are TRBV19 and TRBJ2-6; a weak D match, TRBD1 (6 bases). Trimming took off 2 bases at V and 1 base at J, with 12 bases between the two ends. The CDR3 runs 17 residues. CDR1 is LNHDA, CDR2 SQIVND, per germline (reference sequence). The CDR3 reads CASSIWAGTSGANVLTF. The CDR3 DNA reads TGTGCCAGTAGTATATGGGCAGGGACATCTGGGGCCAACGTCCTGACTTTC. Complete variable domain (other parts from reference TRBV19 and TRBJ2-6): DGGITQSPKYLFRKEGQNVTLSCEQNLNHDAMYWYRQDPGQGLRLIYYSQIVNDFQKGDIAEGYSVSREKKESFPLTVTSAQKNPTAFYLCASSIWAGTSGANVLTFGAGSRLTVL.

CDR3 residues: CSVEILSGGPGDTQYF. For the CDR3, the DNA is TGCAGCGTTGAAATCCTTTCGGGAGGGCCGGGAGATACGCAGTATTTT. This chain connects TRBV29-1 to TRBJ2-3; 8 nucleotides line up with TRBD2. Germline-derived CDR1 and CDR2 are SQVTM and ANQGSEA. V was pared by 2 bases and J by 5 bases, with 12 bases of the junction left unmatched. This CDR3 contains 16 residues.

This clone occurred once. The chain couples TRBV27 to TRBJ1-1; D not certain. Germline-derived CDR1 and CDR2 are MNHEY and SMNVEV (reference sequence). The V end lost 1 base, the J end lost 1 base, and 7 bases lay between the germline ends. The CDR3 runs 14 residues. In nucleotides, the CDR3 is TGTGCCAGCAGTTTATTTGTTGGGAACACTGAAGCTTTCTTT. This encodes CASSLFVGNTEAFF.

This clone was observed once. V usage is TRBV28 and J usage is TRBJ2-1; the match to TRBD1 covers 10 bases. V trimming: 3 bases; J trimming: 2 bases; junction bases outside the gene matches: 10. This CDR3 region has 18 residues. CDR1 is MDHEN and CDR2 is SYDVKM in the germline V gene. The DNA of the CDR3 is TGTGCCAGCAGTTTGGGGACAGGGGTAATTCAGGCCTACAATGAGCAGTTCTTC. This encodes CASSLGTGVIQAYNEQFF.

The rearrangement links TRBV7-9 to TRBJ1-5; 7 nucleotides line up with TRBD1. The junction had 4 bases not matched to a gene; V was cut back by 5 bases and J by 3 bases. The germline gives CDR1 SEHNR, CDR2 FQNEAQ (reference sequence). The CDR3 is made up of 14 amino acids. CDR3 DNA: TGTGCCAGCAGCGCAGGGACAGACAATCAGCCCCAGCATTTT. Translated: CASSAGTDNQPQHF.

The chain combines TRBV18 with TRBJ1-5; D not certain. CDR1 KGHSH and CDR2 LQKENI come from the germline V gene. V shed 0 bases and J shed 0 bases, with 12 bases lying between them. CDR3 size: 17 residues. CDR3: CASSPPNSGYSNQPQHF. CDR3 nucleotide sequence: TGTGCCAGCTCACCACCGAATTCTGGTTATAGCAATCAGCCCCAGCATTTT.

About this clone: The junction does not match germline at one end; this may be a read error. The V call is TRBV27, the J call TRBJ2-3; weak D call: TRBD2 (6 bases). Germline assignment: CDR1 MNHEY and CDR2 SMNVEV (reference sequence). The CDR3 is made up of 11 amino acids. DNA of the CDR3: TGTGCCAGCAGCTTGGGGACGGGGGACCTGTTT. Its translation: CASSLGTGDLF.

The chain couples TRBV7-9 to TRBJ2-7; D might be TRBD1 (5 bases). This CDR3 spans 12 amino acids. Between the trimmed V and J ends, which lost 2 bases and 7 bases, there was a span of 9 bases. The germline gives CDR1 SEHNR, CDR2 FQNEAQ (reference sequence). As DNA, the CDR3 is TGTGCCAGCAGCTTATTTGGGGCGGAGCAGTACTTC. It translates to CASSLFGAEQYF.

The CDR3 loop reads CASSGRGYQETQYF. The CDR3 coding sequence is TGTGCCAGCTCTGGGCGGGGGTACCAAGAGACCCAGTACTTC. The chain links TRBV18 to TRBJ2-5, with 7 bases aligning to TRBD2. CDR1 KGHSH and CDR2 LQKENI come from the germline V gene. Trimming removed 6 bases from V and 0 bases from J; junction bases left unmatched: 4. This CDR3 comprises 14 residues.

The chain carries TRBV29-1 and TRBJ1-1, with 8 bases aligning to TRBD1. In germline, CDR1 is SQVTM, CDR2 ANQGSEA. This CDR3 contains 12 residues. V lost 7 bases, J lost 8 bases, and 9 bases stayed unmatched. Written as DNA, the CDR3 is TGCAGCGCTGGGACAGGCTATAAGGAAGCTTTCTTT. Protein sequence: CSAGTGYKEAFF.

This rearrangement joins TRBV18 to TRBJ2-6; D is unresolved. CDR3 length: 14 amino acids. V dropped 6 bases and J dropped 2 bases, with 8 bases sitting between them. Germline V gene sequence: CDR1 KGHSH, CDR2 LQKENI. The CDR3 here is CASSVGPGANVLTF. The CDR3 DNA sequence: TGTGCCAGCTCTGTAGGGCCTGGGGCCAACGTCCTGACTTTC.

The CDR3 loop is CSAGDLETQYF. CDR3 sequence (DNA): TGCAGTGCTGGTGACCTAGAGACCCAGTACTTC. The V call is TRBV20-1, the J call TRBJ2-5; D is unclear. With 5 bases removed from V and 4 bases from J, the gap between germline ends came to 8 bases. In germline, CDR1 is DFQATT, CDR2 SNEGSKA (reference sequence). CDR3 length equals 11 residues.

This clone was seen a handful of times. The chain has TRBV19 and TRBJ1-5; 8 bases fit TRBD1. The CDR3 consists of 15 residues. Germline CDR1 LNHDA, CDR2 SQIVND (reference sequence). The J segment lost 2 bases and the V segment lost 3 bases, leaving 3 bases of the junction unmatched. The CDR3 DNA follows: TGTGCCAGTAGTATGTTGACAGGGGGCAATCAGCCCCAGCATTTT. It specifies CASSMLTGGNQPQHF. Together with reference TRBV19 and TRBJ1-5, the CDR3 gives the full variable domain: DGGITQSPKYLFRKEGQNVTLSCEQNLNHDAMYWYRQDPGQGLRLIYYSQIVNDFQKGDIAEGYSVSREKKESFPLTVTSAQKNPTAFYLCASSMLTGGNQPQHFGDGTRLSIL.

This chain uses TRBV5-1 with TRBJ2-7, with a possible D match to TRBD1 (5 bases). Germline CDR1 and CDR2: SGHRS and YFSETQ. V was trimmed by 0 bases and J by 1 base, leaving 8 bases between them. The CDR3 is 14 amino acids. The CDR3 DNA is TGCGCCAGCAGCTTGGATCCAGGGTCCTACGAGCAGTACTTC. This sequence encodes CASSLDPGSYEQYF.

The chain is built from TRBV3-1 (or the pseudogene TRBV3-2) and TRBJ2-7; no definite D call. Germline CDR1 is LGHDT and CDR2 is YNNKEL (reference sequence). V lost 0 bases, J lost 6 bases, and 3 bases lay in between. CDR3 size: 11 residues. In nucleotides, the CDR3 is TGTGCCAGCAGCCAAGAGTCCGAGCAGTACTTC. As protein: CASSQESEQYF.

This clone turned up a few times. The gene calls are TRBV15 and TRBJ2-7; D could derive from TRBD1 or TRBD2 (5 bases each). This CDR3 spans 13 amino acids. Trimming took 5 bases from V and 7 from J, leaving 15 bases between them. From germline, CDR1 is LNHNV and CDR2 YYDKDF (reference sequence). CDR3 region: CATSSLRGSEQYF. CDR3 DNA sequence: TGTGCCACCAGCTCTCTGAGGGGAAGTGAGCAGTACTTC.

The chain links TRBV7-2 to TRBJ1-5; 9 nucleotides agree with TRBD1. CDR1 SGHTA and CDR2 FQGNSA come from the germline V gene. V lost 0 bases, J lost 7 bases, and 7 bases stayed unmatched. The CDR3 runs to 16 residues. The CDR3 DNA follows: TGTGCCAGCAGCTTAGCCGGGACAGGGCACAACCAGCCCCAGCATTTT. This sequence encodes CASSLAGTGHNQPQHF.

The rearrangement joins TRBV5-1 to TRBJ2-3; weak D call: TRBD2 (5 bases). V was pared by 3 bases and J by 0 bases, with 8 bases between. Germline assignment: CDR1 SGHRS and CDR2 YFSETQ. The CDR3 is 14 residues long. The CDR3 DNA follows: TGCGCCAGCAGCTCCGGACTGAGCACAGATACGCAGTATTTT. The encoded protein is CASSSGLSTDTQYF.

The gene calls are TRBV7-2 and TRBJ2-7; TRBD2 agrees at 8 bases. Germline lookup yields CDR1 SGHTA and CDR2 FQGNSA. V lost 5 bases to trimming and J lost 0 bases; unmatched junction nucleotides: 9. The CDR3 consists of 16 residues. The CDR3 spells CASSLSSGLASYEQYF. The CDR3 region has the DNA TGTGCCAGCAGCCTCTCTAGCGGGCTAGCCTCCTACGAGCAGTACTTC.

The genes are TRBV19 and TRBJ1-5; D gene uncertain. This CDR3 has 12 amino acids. The germline V and J ends were trimmed by 8 bases and 1 base, with 6 bases remaining between them. Germline V lookup: CDR1 LNHDA, CDR2 SQIVND (reference sequence). Written as DNA, the CDR3 is TGTGCCAGTTCGCTAAGCAATCAGCCCCAGCATTTT. This codes for CASSLSNQPQHF.

In this sample, this clone turned up a few times. The chain employs TRBV28 and TRBJ2-7; a weak D match, TRBD2 (5 bases). The CDR3 contains 13 residues. Germline V lookup: CDR1 MDHEN, CDR2 SYDVKM. Trimming pared 2 bases from V and 9 bases from J, leaving 14 bases between. The CDR3 spells CASSLRLIAGQYF. The DNA for the CDR3 is TGTGCCAGCAGTTTAAGGCTGATTGCGGGGCAGTACTTC.

The rearrangement uses TRBV27 and TRBJ2-7, with D maybe TRBD1 (5 bases). The CDR3 length is 16 residues. Trimming pared 5 bases from V and 4 bases from J, leaving 21 bases between. Germline V CDR1 and CDR2: MNHEY, SMNVEV (reference sequence). The CDR3 coding sequence is TGTGCCAGCAGTGAGACCGGGTGGGGCATATTATACGAGCAGTACTTC. It codes for CASSETGWGILYEQYF.

J is TRBJ2-2 and V is TRBV24-1; 12 bases are a match to TRBD1. This CDR3 has 16 amino acids. CDR1 and CDR2 (germline): KGHDR, SFDVKD. V lost 5 bases and J lost 6; bases outside the gene matches: 6. CDR3: CATSVGTGGYPGELFF. CDR3 nucleotides: TGTGCCACCAGTGTTGGGACAGGGGGCTATCCCGGGGAGCTGTTTTTT.

The chain combines TRBV24-1 with TRBJ2-5; 10 positions agree with TRBD1. CDR1 and CDR2 (germline): KGHDR, SFDVKD. The CDR3 sequence is 15 residues long. Trimming removed 4 bases from V and 5 bases from J; junction bases left unmatched: 6. The CDR3 region has the DNA TGTGCCACCAGTGAACCGGGACAGGGGTATGAGACCCAGTACTTC. This gives the protein CATSEPGQGYETQYF.

This rearrangement joins TRBV19 to TRBJ1-5; 9 positions agree with TRBD1. Germline loops: CDR1 LNHDA, CDR2 SQIVND (reference sequence). The CDR3 totals 17 residues. Unmatched junction bases numbered 10, after V lost 6 bases and J lost 1 base. The CDR3 is CASSDSTGGRSNQPQHF. The CDR3 DNA follows: TGTGCCAGTAGCGATTCGACAGGGGGTCGGAGCAATCAGCCCCAGCATTTT.